These T cell receptor beta chains were read from a single sample in a study of beta chain features in type 1 diabetes. Using immunoSEQ multiplex PCR, the repertoire was profiled, and TCRdb retains in-frame clones only, with some absent. The sample consists of 850,000 to 900,000 clones, roughly a sixth of them appearing once. Sequencing used naive CD4+ T cells from blood. These receptors were collected from a woman between 18 and 30 years old in good health. Both conserved end residues are part of each CDR3. Fields, in order: D gene, V gene, J gene, clone size, CDR3 protein, CDR3 DNA. The D gene is left open where the match is weak. A clone size is listed for some rows: how often the clone was seen (once, few, many), or a class if it is expanded.

D gene: .
V gene: TRBV7-2
J gene: TRBJ2-3
clone size: .
CDR3 protein: CASSPDGRWGTDTQYF
CDR3 DNA: TGTGCCAGCAGCCCGGATGGGAGGTGGGGCACAGATACGCAGTATTTT

D gene: .
V gene: TRBV28
J gene: TRBJ2-1
clone size: .
CDR3 protein: CASSLAQRGDEQFF
CDR3 DNA: TGTGCCAGCAGTTTGGCACAGCGCGGGGATGAGCAGTTCTTC

D gene: TRBD1
V gene: TRBV29-1
J gene: TRBJ2-1
clone size: few
CDR3 protein: CSVDLPRSGTGSYNEQFF
CDR3 DNA: TGCAGCGTAGATTTGCCGAGGTCCGGGACAGGGTCCTACAATGAGCAGTTCTTC

D gene: .
V gene: TRBV25-1
J gene: TRBJ2-1
clone size: few
CDR3 protein: CASSEHPGDEQFF
CDR3 DNA: TGTGCCAGCAGTGAACATCCTGGGGATGAGCAGTTCTTC

D gene: TRBD1
V gene: TRBV28
J gene: TRBJ2-3
clone size: .
CDR3 protein: CASRQGSTDTQYF
CDR3 DNA: TGTGCCAGCAGACAGGGGAGCACAGATACGCAGTATTTT

D gene: .
V gene: TRBV6-6
J gene: TRBJ2-3
clone size: .
CDR3 protein: CAISELHGTDTQYF
CDR3 DNA: TGTGCCATCAGTGAGCTGCACGGCACAGATACGCAGTATTTT

D gene: TRBD2
V gene: TRBV2
J gene: TRBJ2-7
clone size: few
CDR3 protein: CAIRGLAGVKQYF
CDR3 DNA: TGTGCCATCCGCGGACTAGCGGGAGTCAAGCAGTACTTC

D gene: TRBD1
V gene: TRBV9
J gene: TRBJ1-2
clone size: few
CDR3 protein: CASSASPGQGTVNYGYTF
CDR3 DNA: TGTGCCAGCAGCGCATCACCGGGACAGGGTACCGTTAACTATGGCTACACCTTC

D gene: .
V gene: TRBV4-2
J gene: TRBJ2-7
clone size: .
CDR3 protein: CASSQGGFGGEQYF
CDR3 DNA: TGTGCCAGCAGCCAGGGAGGCTTTGGCGGGGAGCAGTACTTC

D gene: .
V gene: TRBV10-3
J gene: TRBJ2-2
clone size: .
CDR3 protein: CAISESQVAGELFF
CDR3 DNA: TGTGCCATCAGTGAGTCTCAGGTGGCCGGGGAGCTGTTTTTT

D gene: .
V gene: TRBV18
J gene: TRBJ2-7
clone size: few
CDR3 protein: CASSPRDWTYEQYF
CDR3 DNA: TGTGCCAGCTCACCCCGGGACTGGACTTACGAGCAGTACTTC

D gene: TRBD1
V gene: TRBV7-2
J gene: TRBJ2-7
clone size: few
CDR3 protein: CASSFLRDRGVEQYF
CDR3 DNA: TGTGCCAGCAGCTTCCTCCGGGACAGGGGCGTCGAGCAGTACTTC

D gene: TRBD1
V gene: TRBV28
J gene: TRBJ1-1
clone size: .
CDR3 protein: CASSFRDTGVTEAFF
CDR3 DNA: TGTGCCAGCAGTTTCCGGGACACAGGGGTTACTGAAGCTTTCTTT

D gene: TRBD2
V gene: TRBV28
J gene: TRBJ2-1
clone size: .
CDR3 protein: CASSLWRLAGVEQFF
CDR3 DNA: TGTGCCAGCAGTTTATGGCGGCTAGCGGGAGTTGAGCAGTTCTTC

D gene: TRBD2
V gene: TRBV7-6
J gene: TRBJ2-1
clone size: .
CDR3 protein: CASSLDLGLAGYNEQFF
CDR3 DNA: TGTGCCAGCAGCTTAGACCTAGGACTAGCGGGGTACAATGAGCAGTTCTTC

D gene: .
V gene: TRBV9
J gene: TRBJ1-2
clone size: few
CDR3 protein: CASSVGAGDYGYTF
CDR3 DNA: TGTGCCAGCAGCGTAGGGGCAGGGGACTATGGCTACACCTTC

D gene: .
V gene: TRBV2
J gene: TRBJ2-1
clone size: .
CDR3 protein: CASSGEHNEQFF
CDR3 DNA: TGTGCCAGCAGCGGGGAGCACAATGAGCAGTTCTTC

D gene: TRBD1
V gene: TRBV5-1
J gene: TRBJ1-5
clone size: few
CDR3 protein: CASSAGTEDQPQHF
CDR3 DNA: TGCGCCAGCAGCGCTGGGACAGAGGATCAGCCCCAGCATTTT

D gene: .
V gene: TRBV18
J gene: TRBJ2-1
clone size: .
CDR3 protein: CASSLPGPNEQFF
CDR3 DNA: TGTGCCAGCTCACTTCCGGGGCCTAATGAGCAGTTCTTC

D gene: .
V gene: TRBV15
J gene: TRBJ2-1
clone size: .
CDR3 protein: CATIQEPSYNEQFF
CDR3 DNA: TGTGCCACCATTCAGGAGCCCTCCTACAATGAGCAGTTCTTC

D gene: .
V gene: TRBV7-6
J gene: TRBJ2-1
clone size: .
CDR3 protein: CASSSTGFLDNEQFF
CDR3 DNA: TGTGCCAGCAGCTCCACAGGGTTTTTGGACAATGAGCAGTTCTTC

D gene: TRBD2
V gene: TRBV29-1
J gene: TRBJ2-1
clone size: .
CDR3 protein: CSVESGAGGPGEQFF
CDR3 DNA: TGCAGCGTTGAGTCGGGAGCGGGAGGGCCCGGTGAGCAGTTCTTC

D gene: .
V gene: TRBV5-1
J gene: TRBJ1-5
clone size: .
CDR3 protein: CASSLIPNQPQHF
CDR3 DNA: TGCGCCAGCAGCTTGATTCCTAATCAGCCCCAGCATTTT

D gene: .
V gene: TRBV5-1
J gene: TRBJ2-5
clone size: few
CDR3 protein: CASSPERRETQYF
CDR3 DNA: TGCGCCAGCAGCCCGGAGAGGAGGGAGACCCAGTACTTC

D gene: .
V gene: TRBV7-2
J gene: TRBJ2-5
clone size: .
CDR3 protein: CASSSYAGAGVRETQYF
CDR3 DNA: TGTGCCAGCAGCTCTTACGCGGGGGCGGGCGTTAGGGAGACCCAGTACTTC

D gene: .
V gene: TRBV7-9
J gene: TRBJ1-4
clone size: .
CDR3 protein: CASSPRGGNEKLFF
CDR3 DNA: TGTGCCAGCAGCCCACGGGGGGGAAATGAAAAACTGTTTTTT

D gene: .
V gene: TRBV7-8
J gene: TRBJ1-1
clone size: .
CDR3 protein: CASSLETGRGTEAFF
CDR3 DNA: TGTGCCAGCAGCTTAGAAACAGGGAGGGGCACTGAAGCTTTCTTT

D gene: TRBD2
V gene: TRBV28
J gene: TRBJ2-3
clone size: few
CDR3 protein: CASSGERGYTDTQYF
CDR3 DNA: TGTGCCAGCAGTGGGGAGCGGGGATACACAGATACGCAGTATTTT

D gene: .
V gene: TRBV4-2
J gene: TRBJ2-1
clone size: .
CDR3 protein: CASSLGPNYNEQFF
CDR3 DNA: TGTGCCAGCAGCCTCGGACCGAACTACAATGAGCAGTTCTTC

D gene: .
V gene: TRBV5-4
J gene: TRBJ1-1
clone size: few
CDR3 protein: CASSRFHADEAFF
CDR3 DNA: TGTGCCAGCAGCCGGTTCCACGCCGATGAAGCTTTCTTT

D gene: .
V gene: TRBV2
J gene: TRBJ2-5
clone size: .
CDR3 protein: CASSDLTLGSYF
CDR3 DNA: TGTGCCAGCAGTGATTTAACACTTGGGAGTTACTTC

D gene: .
V gene: TRBV7-2
J gene: TRBJ2-7
clone size: few
CDR3 protein: CASSLLGAFEQYF
CDR3 DNA: TGTGCCAGCAGCTTATTAGGGGCGTTCGAGCAGTACTTC

D gene: .
V gene: TRBV5-4
J gene: TRBJ2-7
clone size: .
CDR3 protein: CASSLAGQLGYEQYF
CDR3 DNA: TGTGCCAGCAGCTTGGCGGGACAACTCGGTTACGAGCAGTACTTC

D gene: TRBD2
V gene: TRBV5-4
J gene: TRBJ2-5
clone size: .
CDR3 protein: CASSFWLAGSETQYF
CDR3 DNA: TGTGCCAGCAGCTTTTGGCTAGCGGGATCTGAGACCCAGTACTTC

D gene: .
V gene: TRBV6-1
J gene: TRBJ2-1
clone size: few
CDR3 protein: CASSGLLAENYNEQFF
CDR3 DNA: TGTGCCAGCAGTGGGCTGTTAGCCGAGAACTACAATGAGCAGTTCTTC

D gene: TRBD2
V gene: TRBV2
J gene: TRBJ2-7
clone size: .
CDR3 protein: CASSKSGRIYEQYF
CDR3 DNA: TGTGCCAGCAGTAAAAGCGGGAGGATCTACGAGCAGTACTTC

D gene: .
V gene: TRBV18
J gene: TRBJ1-5
clone size: few
CDR3 protein: CASSSIGAQPQHF
CDR3 DNA: TGTGCCAGCTCCTCGATCGGGGCTCAGCCCCAGCATTTT

D gene: TRBD1
V gene: TRBV2
J gene: TRBJ1-2
clone size: few
CDR3 protein: CASSDFSGQAYGYTF
CDR3 DNA: TGTGCCAGCAGTGATTTCTCGGGACAGGCATATGGCTACACCTTC

D gene: TRBD1
V gene: TRBV28
J gene: TRBJ1-2
clone size: .
CDR3 protein: CASRTGDYGYTF
CDR3 DNA: TGTGCCAGCAGGACAGGGGACTATGGCTACACCTTC

D gene: TRBD1
V gene: TRBV7-2
J gene: TRBJ2-2
clone size: .
CDR3 protein: CASSEGQGSGELFF
CDR3 DNA: TGTGCCAGCAGCGAGGGACAGGGGTCCGGGGAGCTGTTTTTT

D gene: .
V gene: TRBV20-1
J gene: TRBJ1-5
clone size: few
CDR3 protein: CRWECNQPQHF
CDR3 DNA: TGCAGATGGGAGTGCAATCAGCCCCAGCATTTT

D gene: .
V gene: TRBV10-3
J gene: TRBJ2-3
clone size: .
CDR3 protein: CATQGQPATTDTQYF
CDR3 DNA: TGTGCCACCCAGGGGCAGCCGGCTACCACAGATACGCAGTATTTT

D gene: .
V gene: TRBV28
J gene: TRBJ2-5
clone size: few
CDR3 protein: CASSFRPVETQYF
CDR3 DNA: TGTGCCAGCAGTTTTAGACCGGTGGAGACCCAGTACTTC

D gene: .
V gene: TRBV9
J gene: TRBJ2-2
clone size: .
CDR3 protein: CASSVDLGRPGELFF
CDR3 DNA: TGTGCCAGCAGCGTTGATCTCGGGAGACCCGGGGAGCTGTTTTTT

D gene: .
V gene: TRBV9
J gene: TRBJ2-3
clone size: .
CDR3 protein: CASSVDPRGPTDTQYF
CDR3 DNA: TGTGCCAGCAGCGTAGACCCTCGGGGGCCCACAGATACGCAGTATTTT